Presented here are 24 T cell receptor beta chains from one specimen sequenced in a study of blood T cells in healthy people across ages. Alongside a J-beta primer mix, a sample-barcoded 5' primer served in a second PCR lasting roughly 6 to 12 cycles. TCRdb re-called the 5' RACE reads through MiXCR, storing one row per CDR3 protein. The sample yields 1.4 million to 1.5 million distinct CDR3 sequences, 40% to 50% seen once. The sequenced material came from blood. All receptors derive from a woman between 18 and 29 years old in good health.

The rearrangement links TRBV29-1 to TRBJ2-1; D remains unclear. The DNA end is a closer match to TRBJ2-7, so the J assignment may be wrong. The germline CDR1 and CDR2 sequences are SQVTM and ANQGSEA. The CDR3 length is 12 residues. The CDR3 protein is CSVVGSYNEQYF. The CDR3 coding sequence is TGCAGCGTTGTCGGCTCCTACAATGAGCAGTACTTC.

The rearrangement uses TRBV20-1 and TRBJ2-3, with 11 nucleotides matching TRBD2. Germline CDR1 and CDR2: DFQATT and SNEGSKA (reference sequence). The ends lost 0 bases at V and 1 base at J; junction bases unmatched: 15. The CDR3 covers 20 residues. The CDR3 DNA sequence: TGCAGTGCTAGAGATCGGCTAGCGGGAGGAGTGAGCTGGGGCACAGATACGCAGTATTTT. It specifies CSARDRLAGGVSWGTDTQYF.

About this clonotype itself: Germline is not matched at one junction end, which may reflect a read error. The chain carries TRBV6-5 and TRBJ2-6; TRBD2 matches 7 bases. The CDR3 sequence is 16 residues long. The V gene's germline CDR1 is MNHEY and CDR2 SVGAGI. The CDR3: CASSIGGETGVNVLTF. The CDR3 region has the DNA TGTGCCAGCAGCATTGGGGGGGAAACTGGGGTCAACGTCCTGACTTTC.

This chain joins TRBV5-1 and TRBJ2-3, with D unresolved. The CDR3 runs to 15 residues. Germline-derived CDR1 and CDR2 are SGHRS and YFSETQ. The V gene lost 0 bases and the J gene lost 2 bases, with 10 bases spanning the gap. CDR3 loop: CASSLVQTNTDTQYF. DNA for the CDR3: TGCGCCAGCAGCTTGGTACAAACCAACACAGATACGCAGTATTTT.

The genes are TRBV6-1 and TRBJ2-7; D not certain. V was clipped by 11 bases and J by 5 bases, with 19 bases between them. This CDR3 spans 13 amino acids. CDR1 MNHNS and CDR2 SASEGT come from the germline V gene. This CDR3 is CAATRSASDEQYF. DNA of the CDR3: TGTGCCGCCACGAGGTCAGCAAGCGACGAGCAGTACTTC.

Only a few counts were recorded for this clonotype. The J gene is TRBJ2-6, the V gene TRBV6-2 or TRBV6-3; the D gene could be TRBD1 or TRBD2 (6 bases each). Deletions cut 7 bases from V and 4 bases from J, with 14 bases between. The CDR3 has 15 amino acids. Germline lookup yields CDR1 MNHEY and CDR2 SVGEGT. The CDR3 region has the DNA TGTGCCAGCATTTCCCCGGGGGCAGGGGCCAACGTCCTGACTTTC. Translation: CASISPGAGANVLTF.

The chain carries TRBV7-2 and TRBJ2-7; no clear D. Germline lookup yields CDR1 SGHTA and CDR2 FQGNSA. With 5 bases removed from V and 2 bases from J, the gap between germline ends came to 16 bases. CDR3 size: 15 residues. The CDR3: CASSPLSEFPYEQYF. CDR3 bases: TGTGCCAGCAGCCCGTTATCCGAGTTTCCCTACGAGCAGTACTTC.

The chain uses TRBV27 and TRBJ2-3; D gene ambiguous. Germline lookup yields CDR1 MNHEY and CDR2 SMNVEV (reference sequence). This CDR3 comprises 10 residues. V dropped 8 bases and J dropped 8 bases, with 8 bases sitting between them. The CDR3: CASGTSTQYF. DNA for the CDR3: TGTGCCAGCGGCACAAGTACGCAGTATTTT.

This clonotype appeared once. The rearrangement joins TRBV7-9 to TRBJ1-4; tentatively, D is TRBD1 (5 bases). This CDR3 has 14 amino acids. V gave up 6 bases and J gave up 4 bases, with 12 bases separating them. CDR1 is SEHNR and CDR2 is FQNEAQ in the germline V gene (reference sequence). The CDR3 sequence is CASSRQIHNEKLFF. The CDR3 DNA reads TGTGCCAGCAGTCGACAGATCCATAATGAAAAACTGTTTTTT.

Only a few counts were recorded for this clonotype. The chain couples TRBV10-3 to TRBJ2-7; 9 bases agree with TRBD2. J lost 7 bases, V lost 4 bases, and 5 bases had no gene match. The V gene's germline CDR1 is ENHRY and CDR2 SYGVKD. This CDR3 has 13 amino acids. The CDR3 protein is CAISGAGGLEQYF. In DNA, the CDR3 is TGTGCCATCAGTGGAGCGGGAGGTCTAGAGCAGTACTTC.

The CDR3 loop is CSAERTRQETQYF. The CDR3 nucleotides are TGCAGTGCTGAAAGGACTAGACAAGAGACCCAGTACTTC. The chain employs TRBV20-1 and TRBJ2-5; TRBD2 aligns across 7 bases. The V and J ends lost 5 bases and 2 bases, in that order; junction bases with no gene match: 5. Germline V gene sequence: CDR1 DFQATT, CDR2 SNEGSKA (reference sequence). This CDR3 contains 13 residues.

This clonotype was counted a few times. The chain is built from TRBV6-1 and TRBJ1-5, with D perhaps matching TRBD1 (5 bases). V lost 4 bases and J lost 3, with 10 bases in between. The CDR3 spans 14 residues. The germline CDR1 and CDR2 sequences are MNHNS and SASEGT. The chain's CDR3 is CASSVQAPNQPQHF. The CDR3 DNA sequence: TGTGCCAGCAGTGTACAGGCGCCCAATCAGCCCCAGCATTTT.

CDR3 DNA: TGTGCCAGCTCAATGAATAGCCCTTGGGAAGAGACCCAGTACTTC. Its protein is CASSMNSPWEETQYF. The chain has TRBV18 and TRBJ2-5; no clear D gene. Germline CDR1 is KGHSH and CDR2 is LQKENI. The CDR3 runs to 15 residues. V was shortened by 5 bases and J by 3 bases, with 16 bases between the two germline ends.

This clonotype was found once. The rearrangement uses TRBV20-1 and TRBJ1-1; TRBD1 matches at 7 bases. The junction had 9 bases not matched to a gene; V was cut back by 7 bases and J by 1 base. Germline CDR1 is DFQATT and CDR2 is SNEGSKA (reference sequence). The CDR3 spans 14 residues. The CDR3 is CSDPQGTANTEAFF. The CDR3 DNA is TGCAGTGACCCACAGGGGACCGCGAACACTGAAGCTTTCTTT.

This clonotype has more than one count but fewer than ten. The genes are TRBV6-6 and TRBJ2-3; 12 nucleotides align to TRBD2. This CDR3 spans 15 amino acids. In germline, CDR1 is MNHNY, CDR2 SVGAGI (reference sequence). The trim removed 5 bases at V and 6 bases at J, leaving 6 bases unmatched. CDR3 sequence (DNA): TGTGCCAGCAGTACGTTGGGGACTAGCGGGGATACGCAGTATTTT. Translation: CASSTLGTSGDTQYF.

The chain carries TRBV20-1 and TRBJ2-5; the D gene is possibly TRBD1 (7 bases). CDR3 length: 14 residues. Between the trimmed V and J ends, which lost 3 bases and 5 bases, there was a span of 16 bases. Germline V gene lookup returns CDR1 DFQATT and CDR2 SNEGSKA (reference sequence). CDR3 bases: TGCAGTGCTAGCCCAACAGGGGAGGACGAGACCCAGTACTTC. Residues: CSASPTGEDETQYF.

The CDR3 sequence: CSVERTGVGDEQYF. The CDR3 DNA reads as TGCAGCGTTGAGAGGACAGGGGTAGGCGACGAGCAGTACTTC. V usage is TRBV29-1 and J usage is TRBJ2-7; 9 positions agree with TRBD1. Trimming cost V 3 bases and J 5 bases; bases outside gene matches: 8. The CDR3 sequence is 14 residues long. From germline, CDR1 is SQVTM and CDR2 ANQGSEA.

This CDR3 is CASSLGEYATNEKLFF. As DNA, the CDR3 is TGTGCCAGCAGCTTAGGGGAGTACGCAACTAATGAAAAACTGTTTTTT. The J gene is TRBJ1-4, the V gene TRBV11-2; D unresolved. The V end lost 1 base, the J end lost 0 bases, and 9 bases lay between the germline ends. This CDR3 spans 16 amino acids. The germline gives CDR1 SGHAT, CDR2 FQNNGV.

The V gene is TRBV7-2, the J gene TRBJ2-1, with 7 bases identical to TRBD2. The CDR3 has 15 amino acids. V dropped 8 bases and J dropped 10; count of bases not matched to a gene: 17. Germline values: CDR1 SGHTA, CDR2 FQGNSA. The DNA of the CDR3 is TGTGCCAGCCAGCAGTGGGGAACGGGAGGCTGGGAGCAGTTCTTC. As protein: CASQQWGTGGWEQFF.

The rearrangement links TRBV14 to TRBJ2-5; tentative D call: TRBD1 (5 bases). Germline V gene data show CDR1 as SGHDN and CDR2 as FVKESK. This CDR3 region has 15 residues. Trimming took 1 base from V and 4 from J, leaving 13 bases between them. CDR3 amino acids: CASSQGVYQGETQYF. CDR3 sequence (DNA): TGTGCCAGCAGCCAAGGAGTCTACCAGGGAGAGACCCAGTACTTC.

This clonotype was seen ten or more times. The chain combines TRBV6-6 with TRBJ1-4, with D uncertain. The CDR3 runs to 12 residues. V was cut by 6 bases and J by 7 bases, with 9 bases left in between. CDR1 and CDR2 from the germline V gene are MNHNY and SVGAGI (reference sequence). CDR3 DNA: TGTGCCAGCAGCCAGGCAGGTGAAAAACTGTTTTTT. Protein: CASSQAGEKLFF.

The chain carries TRBV20-1 and TRBJ2-5, with TRBD2 matching over 11 bases. The CDR3 totals 15 residues. Germline V CDR1 and CDR2: DFQATT, SNEGSKA (reference sequence). J lost 4 bases, V lost 0 bases, and 4 bases had no gene match. CDR3 sequence: CSAREVAGGRETQYF. The CDR3 DNA follows: TGCAGTGCTAGAGAGGTAGCGGGGGGGCGAGAGACCCAGTACTTC.

This clonotype was counted between two and nine times. The chain links TRBV10-3 to TRBJ1-2, with D perhaps matching TRBD1 (6 bases). The CDR3 runs to 13 residues. CDR1 and CDR2 (germline): ENHRY, SYGVKD. V dropped 0 bases and J dropped 7 bases, with 9 bases sitting between them. The CDR3 spells CAISESTGPGYTF. CDR3 DNA sequence: TGTGCCATCAGTGAGTCAACAGGGCCTGGCTACACCTTC.

The CDR3 DNA follows: TGTGCCAGCAGTCGCGACTCTTTTCAACAACTTTTCTTT. Protein: CASSRDSFQQLFF. This rearrangement joins TRBV6-6 to TRBJ1-1; D not resolved. V gave up 5 bases and J gave up 13 bases, with 20 bases separating them. The germline gives CDR1 MNHNY, CDR2 SVGAGI (reference sequence). This CDR3 has 13 amino acids.